The 26 T cell receptor beta chains below all came from one sample that was sequenced in a study of long-term antiretroviral therapy in people with HIV. Researchers ran immunoSEQ v3.0 at survey level. Profiling relied on immunoSEQ multiplex PCR, and the TCRdb table lists in-frame clones only, not all of them. The sample consists of some 23,000 clones, 65% to 80% of them appearing once. Sample: unsorted PBMCs, taken 1.2 years after starting antiretroviral therapy. These receptors all stem from a woman between 40 and 55 years old with HIV.

The chain couples TRBV4-2 to TRBJ2-7; D not certain. Germline CDR1 is LGHNA and CDR2 is YNFKEQ. The CDR3 totals 14 residues. V gave up 0 bases and J gave up 0 bases, with 6 bases separating them. In DNA, the CDR3 is TGTGCCAGCAGCCAAGATGATGTCTCCTACGAGCAGTACTTC. Its translation: CASSQDDVSYEQYF.

The rearrangement uses TRBV19 and TRBJ2-7; 8 bases map to TRBD2. Germline CDR1 reads LNHDA; CDR2 reads SQIVND (reference sequence). The ends lost 5 bases at V and 7 bases at J; junction bases unmatched: 13. The CDR3 runs to 15 residues. This CDR3 reads CASSFGGAGVEEQYF. CDR3 DNA sequence: TGTGCCAGTAGTTTCGGGGGAGCGGGAGTAGAAGAGCAGTACTTC.

This clone has a single count. This rearrangement joins TRBV29-1 to TRBJ2-1; 11 bases align to TRBD2. The CDR3 is made up of 14 amino acids. The germline gives CDR1 SQVTM, CDR2 ANQGSEA. Trimming took 5 bases from V and 10 from J; bases not matched to a gene: 10. The CDR3 region is CSVTTSGNINEQFF. CDR3 in DNA: TGCAGCGTTACGACTAGCGGGAACATTAACGAGCAGTTCTTC.

The chain employs TRBV18 and TRBJ1-1, with D hard to call. Between the trimmed V and J ends, which lost 0 bases and 6 bases, there was a span of 11 bases. The CDR3 runs to 14 residues. The germline gives CDR1 KGHSH, CDR2 LQKENI. DNA for the CDR3: TGTGCCAGCTCACCACCGAGCTCATTAGCTGAAGCTTTCTTT. Translating gives CASSPPSSLAEAFF.

The genes are TRBV6-5 and TRBJ1-1, with D maybe TRBD1 (5 bases). CDR1 is MNHEY and CDR2 is SVGAGI in the germline V gene. This CDR3 region has 13 residues. With 6 bases removed from V and 5 bases from J, the gap between germline ends came to 13 bases. The DNA of the CDR3 is TGTGCCAGCAGCCCTCCGGGGCGTACTGAAGCTTTCTTT. It is translated as CASSPPGRTEAFF.

In nucleotides, the CDR3 is TGCGCCAGCAGCCAAGATAGGGGACTAGCGGGAGGTACTGGGAGACAAAATACGCAGTATTTT. It encodes CASSQDRGLAGGTGRQNTQYF. This chain connects TRBV4-1 to TRBJ2-3, with 15 bases aligning to TRBD2. This CDR3 is built from 21 residues. Germline V lookup: CDR1 MGHRA, CDR2 YSYEKL. J was trimmed by 7 bases and V by 0 bases; bases with no gene match: 17.

The chain couples TRBV5-4 to TRBJ2-7; 16 bases match TRBD2. CDR3 size: 17 residues. Germline CDR1 SGHNT, CDR2 YYREEE (reference sequence). J gave up 7 bases and V 4 bases, and 11 bases lay outside the gene matches. This CDR3 reads CASSPGLAGGPALEQYF. CDR3 nucleotide sequence: TGTGCCAGCAGCCCGGGACTAGCGGGGGGGCCAGCGTTGGAGCAGTACTTC.

This clone was recorded once. The rearrangement uses TRBV18 and TRBJ1-1; tentatively, D is TRBD1 (5 bases). The germline gives CDR1 KGHSH, CDR2 LQKENI. The CDR3 spans 12 residues. Deletions cut 5 bases from V and 6 bases from J, with 10 bases between. CDR3 sequence (DNA): TGTGCCAGCTCAACCGGGGGATCTGAAGCTTTCTTT. Translated, it gives CASSTGGSEAFF.

The V gene is TRBV6-5, the J gene TRBJ2-3, with 9 positions matching TRBD2. CDR1 and CDR2 from the germline V gene are MNHEY and SVGAGI. With 6 bases clipped from V and 1 base from J, the junction kept 2 bases outside the gene matches. The CDR3 covers 14 residues. The CDR3 protein is CASRVAGGTDTQYF. DNA of the CDR3: TGTGCCAGCAGGGTAGCGGGGGGCACAGATACGCAGTATTTT.

The chain couples TRBV5-6 to TRBJ2-3, with D unresolved. Germline V CDR1 and CDR2: SGHDT, YYEEEE. This CDR3 region has 15 residues. Trimming cost V 1 base and J 4 bases, with 13 bases left between them. The CDR3 loop reads CASSLPLETPDTQYF. CDR3 bases: TGTGCCAGCAGCTTGCCGCTAGAGACCCCAGATACGCAGTATTTT.

This rearrangement joins TRBV6-5 to TRBJ2-6, with unresolved D. Germline V gives CDR1 MNHEY, CDR2 SVGAGI. The CDR3 is made up of 13 amino acids. V was pared by 6 bases and J by 4 bases, with 7 bases between. CDR3 nucleotides: TGTGCCAGCAGACCCTCCGGGGCCAACGTCCTGACTTTC. Translated: CASRPSGANVLTF.

This clone came up a few times. This chain joins TRBV5-1 and TRBJ2-1; 8 bases fit TRBD2. V lost 0 bases to trimming and J lost 8 bases; unmatched junction nucleotides: 10. The CDR3 totals 16 residues. Per germline, CDR1 SGHRS and CDR2 YFSETQ. The CDR3 spells CASSLVAGGLGDEQFF. CDR3 sequence (DNA): TGCGCCAGCAGCTTGGTGGCGGGGGGCCTGGGGGATGAGCAGTTCTTC.

The V gene is TRBV9, the J gene TRBJ2-7; no definite D call. The CDR3 totals 13 residues. Germline V lookup: CDR1 SGDLS, CDR2 YYNGEE. Trimming stripped 4 bases from V and 6 bases from J, with 14 bases between. The CDR3 coding sequence is TGTGCCAGCAGCCCGATGGATGGTCTCGAGCAGTACTTC. Its protein is CASSPMDGLEQYF.

J is TRBJ2-4 and V is TRBV7-9; 12 bases map to TRBD2. Germline trimming cut 5 bases from V and 0 bases from J; bases unmatched to any gene: 2. The CDR3 contains 16 residues. Looked up from germline, CDR1 is SEHNR and CDR2 is FQNEAQ (reference sequence). CDR3 sequence: CASSPGLAGAKNIQYF. In DNA form, the CDR3 reads TGTGCCAGCAGCCCGGGACTAGCGGGAGCCAAAAACATTCAGTACTTC.

This rearrangement joins TRBV18 to TRBJ1-1; D remains unclear. Trimming removed 1 base at V and 1 base at J, with 4 bases between. The CDR3 covers 13 residues. Germline CDR1 is KGHSH and CDR2 is LQKENI. The DNA of the CDR3 is TGTGCCAGCTCACCACTTCGGAACACTGAAGCTTTCTTT. Translated: CASSPLRNTEAFF. The whole variable domain, filled in from reference TRBV18 and TRBJ1-1, reads NAGVMQNPRHLVRRRGQEARLRCSPMKGHSHVYWYRQLPEEGLKFMVYLQKENIIDESGMPKERFSAEFPKEGPSILRIQQVVRGDSAAYFCASSPLRNTEAFFGQGTRLTVV.

V gene TRBV7-2 combines with J gene TRBJ2-7; the match to TRBD2 covers 9 bases. The CDR3 totals 17 residues. Germline V gene data show CDR1 as SGHTA and CDR2 as FQGNSA. After removal of 2 bases from V and 1 base from J, the junction contained 9 bases not matched to a gene. The CDR3 spells CASSLRAGGLVSYEQYF. The DNA for the CDR3 is TGTGCCAGCAGCTTACGGGCGGGGGGGCTCGTGTCCTACGAGCAGTACTTC. The whole variable domain, filled in from reference TRBV7-2 and TRBJ2-7, reads GAGVSQSPSNKVTEKGKDVELRCDPISGHTALYWYRQSLGQGLEFLIYFQGNSAPDKSGLPSDRFSAERTGGSVSTLTIQRTQQEDSAVYLCASSLRAGGLVSYEQYFGPGTRLTVT.

This clone was counted a single time. This rearrangement joins TRBV27 to TRBJ1-2, with D possibly matching TRBD1 (5 bases). Trimming removed 3 bases at V and 0 bases at J, with 11 bases between. Germline assignment: CDR1 MNHEY and CDR2 SMNVEV (reference sequence). The CDR3 contains 15 residues. Written as DNA, the CDR3 is TGTGCCAGCAGTTTGTCGGGGGGTACTAACTATGGCTACACCTTC. Translated: CASSLSGGTNYGYTF.

This clone was detected a few times. The rearrangement joins TRBV4-1 to TRBJ1-2; no reliable D call. The CDR3 has 13 amino acids. From germline, CDR1 is MGHRA and CDR2 YSYEKL. Trimming removed 0 bases at V and 5 bases at J, with 7 bases between. CDR3 protein: CASSQDQGYGYTF. The CDR3, as DNA: TGCGCCAGCAGCCAAGATCAAGGGTATGGCTACACCTTC.

The V gene is TRBV27, the J gene TRBJ1-6; D unresolved. Germline CDR1 is MNHEY and CDR2 is SMNVEV (reference sequence). Trimming cost V 2 bases and J 8 bases, with 7 bases left between them. The CDR3 is made up of 13 amino acids. The CDR3 DNA is TGTGCCAGCAGTTTAGGGAACTATTCACCCCTCCACTTT. Residues: CASSLGNYSPLHF.

This clone appeared a few times. The chain uses TRBV30 and TRBJ1-1; D is undetermined. The germline V gene has CDR1 GTSNPN and CDR2 SVGIG (reference sequence). CDR3 size: 15 residues. Trimming pared 0 bases from V and 2 bases from J, leaving 13 bases between. As DNA, the CDR3 is TGTGCCTGGAGTGTACTGGCAGCTTCCAACACTGAAGCTTTCTTT. This translates into CAWSVLAASNTEAFF.

V gene TRBV7-9 combines with J gene TRBJ2-7; TRBD2 aligns across 12 bases. This CDR3 is built from 16 residues. Germline V gene lookup returns CDR1 SEHNR and CDR2 FQNEAQ (reference sequence). After removal of 5 bases from V and 1 base from J, the junction contained 6 bases not matched to a gene. The CDR3 coding sequence is TGTGCCAGCAGCCCTGGTCTAGCGGGAGGGTCCTACGAGCAGTACTTC. The encoded protein is CASSPGLAGGSYEQYF.

The rearrangement links TRBV9 to TRBJ2-5; D may be TRBD1 or TRBD2 (6 bases each). The germline V and J ends were trimmed by 1 base and 5 bases, with 12 bases remaining between them. Germline values: CDR1 SGDLS, CDR2 YYNGEE. The CDR3 spans 14 residues. This chain's CDR3 is CASSVSGGRETQYF. The CDR3 DNA reads as TGTGCCAGCAGCGTATCTGGGGGGCGGGAGACCCAGTACTTC. The full variable domain, with the rest looked up from reference TRBV9 and TRBJ2-5, is DSGVTQTPKHLITATGQRVTLRCSPRSGDLSVYWYQQSLDQGLQFLIQYYNGEERAKGNILERFSAQQFPDLHSELNLSSLELGDSALYFCASSVSGGRETQYFGPGTRLLVL.

The J gene is TRBJ1-4, the V gene TRBV4-3, with D unresolved. Trimming stripped 0 bases from V and 5 bases from J, with 7 bases between. The CDR3 totals 14 residues. CDR1 is LGHNA, CDR2 YSLEER, per germline. CDR3 protein: CASSQETFNEKLFF. CDR3 nucleotides: TGCGCCAGCAGCCAAGAGACTTTCAATGAAAAACTGTTTTTT.

The rearrangement uses TRBV2 and TRBJ1-2; D remains unclear. This CDR3 region has 12 residues. V shed 7 bases and J shed 1 base, with 7 bases lying between them. Germline loops: CDR1 SNHLY, CDR2 FYNNEI. The CDR3 sequence: CASTTLNYGYTF. CDR3 DNA sequence: TGTGCCAGCACCACACTTAACTATGGCTACACCTTC.

The rearrangement uses TRBV6-1 and TRBJ2-1; possible D gene TRBD2, 6 bases. CDR1 and CDR2 from the germline V gene are MNHNS and SASEGT. This CDR3 region has 14 residues. The V gene lost 8 bases and the J gene lost 6 bases, with 17 bases spanning the gap. CDR3 protein: CASLVRGGRNEQFF. DNA for the CDR3: TGTGCCAGCCTAGTAAGGGGAGGTCGCAATGAGCAGTTCTTC.

This chain joins TRBV19 and TRBJ1-2; a weak D match, TRBD1 (5 bases). The CDR3 consists of 15 residues. V was clipped by 5 bases and J by 1 base, with 14 bases between them. Germline V lookup: CDR1 LNHDA, CDR2 SQIVND (reference sequence). DNA for the CDR3: TGTGCCAGTAGTCCAGGGATAGGGTATAACTATGGCTACACCTTC. This codes for CASSPGIGYNYGYTF.